This TCR beta chain originates from a study of T cell responses to AZD1222 COVID-19 vaccine. Study overall: Timing groups of about 4 and about 12 weeks for second doses were pooled. Findings and caveats of the study: Only a handful of AZD1222 recipients, roughly six in all, had baseline seropositivity.

Notes on this clone: Its cognate antigen is unknown.

This CDR3 is built from 16 residues. Measured with immunoSEQ multiplex PCR; TCRdb has only the in-frame clones, and not every one. The top ten hold about 2.6% of the sample, which has 150,000 to 200,000 clones, 90% seen once. Sequences were derived from peripheral blood, sampled on day 0 of AZD1222 vaccination. This receptor was taken from an adult in good health. The chain recombines TRBV21-1 with TRBJ1-2; the D segment call TRBD1 is taken from the table without a DNA check. TRBV21-1 is a documented pseudogene. CDR3 loop: CASSKDRGTGYYGYTF. CDR3 bases: TGTGCCAGCAGCAAAGATAGGGGGACAGGGTACTATGGCTACACCTTC.